This T cell receptor beta chain comes out of a study of diagnostic markers for celiac disease (dated by TCRdb to the early 2020s). These reads were obtained on an Illumina MiSeq. Following TCRdb reprocessing, every CDR3 protein sequence forms one entry, and DNA is not provided. The record for this sample contains 5,500 to 7,000 distinct CDR3 sequences. The top ten constitute 5.5% to 7% of the sample. About this clonotype: What this receptor recognizes is not known.

The CDR1 and CDR2 encoded by the germline V gene are SQVTM and ANQGSEA. The CDR3, cysteine through phenylalanine, is 13 amino acids long. No nucleotide data were recorded. Recombination connected TRBV29-1 to TRBJ2-5; TCRdb selects TRBD2, and the lack of DNA leaves this call unchecked. The receptor comes from a human donor. This table probably holds off-target reads from a library built for another chain. The sample was either unsorted cells or a sorted T cell fraction (not recorded which). CDR3 loop: CSVEGWGPETQYF.